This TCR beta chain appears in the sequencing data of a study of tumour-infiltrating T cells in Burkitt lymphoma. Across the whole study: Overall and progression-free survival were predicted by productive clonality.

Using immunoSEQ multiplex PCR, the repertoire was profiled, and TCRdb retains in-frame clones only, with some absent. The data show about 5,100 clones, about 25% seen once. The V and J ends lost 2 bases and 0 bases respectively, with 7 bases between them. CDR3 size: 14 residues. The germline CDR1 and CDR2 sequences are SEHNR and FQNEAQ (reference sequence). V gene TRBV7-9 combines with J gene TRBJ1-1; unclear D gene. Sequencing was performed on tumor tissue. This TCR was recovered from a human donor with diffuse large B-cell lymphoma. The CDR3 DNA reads TGTGCCAGCAGCTTATGGCGCCTGAACACTGAAGCTTTCTTT. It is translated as CASSLWRLNTEAFF.